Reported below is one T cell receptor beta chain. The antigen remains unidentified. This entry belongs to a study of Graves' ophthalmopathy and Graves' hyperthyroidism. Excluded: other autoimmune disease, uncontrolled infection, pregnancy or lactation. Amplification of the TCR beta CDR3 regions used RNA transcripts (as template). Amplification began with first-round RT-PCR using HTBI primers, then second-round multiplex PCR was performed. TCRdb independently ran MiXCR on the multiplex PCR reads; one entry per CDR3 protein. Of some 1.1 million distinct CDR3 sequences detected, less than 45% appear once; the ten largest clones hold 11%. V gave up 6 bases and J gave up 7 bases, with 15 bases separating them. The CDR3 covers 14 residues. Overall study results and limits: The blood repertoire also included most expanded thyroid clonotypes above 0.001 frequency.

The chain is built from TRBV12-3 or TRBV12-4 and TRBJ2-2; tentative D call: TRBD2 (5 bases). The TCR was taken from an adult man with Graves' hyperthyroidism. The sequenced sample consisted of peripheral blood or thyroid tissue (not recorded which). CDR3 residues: CASSRGLLVGELFF. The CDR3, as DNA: TGTGCCAGCAGCCGCGGACTGCTTGTCGGGGAGCTGTTTTTT.